These T cell receptor beta chains were read from a single sample in a study of blood T cell repertoires in COVID-19. The method was immunoSEQ multiplex PCR; TCRdb's version includes in-frame clones alone and lacks a portion of them. The table shows around 140,000 clones, with about nine tenths occurring only once. Sequencing input: peripheral blood. These receptors were collected from a man aged 45-65 years with active COVID-19. The CDR3 runs from the conserved cysteine through the conserved F or W. The order of the fields is J gene, D gene, clone size, V gene, CDR3 DNA, CDR3 protein. A D gene is named only where the DNA matches it firmly. Some rows have no size entry. The others give once, few or many, or a class for an expanded clone.

>TRBJ2-7|TRBD2|.|TRBV3-1/TRBV3-2
TGTGCCAGCAGCCAAGATGTGGGCAGGGAGGGCTACGAGCAGTACTTC
CASSQDVGREGYEQYF
>TRBJ2-5|TRBD1|.|TRBV6-5
TGTGCCGACAGGGGGCCAGAGACCCAGTACTTC
CADRGPETQYF
>TRBJ1-1|.|few|TRBV5-1
TGCGCCAGCAGCTCTGAACAGGGTAGGACTGAAGCTTTCTTT
CASSSEQGRTEAFF
>TRBJ1-1|.|.|TRBV19
TGTGCCAGTAGTCCGGGGATGAAGAACACTGAAGCTTTCTTT
CASSPGMKNTEAFF
>TRBJ2-5|.|.|TRBV7-2
TGTGCCAGCAGCTATCGGACTGGAGAGGCGGAGACCCAGTACTTC
CASSYRTGEAETQYF
>TRBJ1-2|.|.|TRBV6-5
TGTGCCAGCAGCCCCAACGGGGGGCAAAACTATGGCTACACCTTC
CASSPNGGQNYGYTF
>TRBJ2-7|.|.|TRBV7-9
TGTGCCAGCTCGCGAGGAACAGGGTCGTTTCTCGAGCAGTACTTC
CASSRGTGSFLEQYF
>TRBJ2-7|.|once|TRBV7-6
TGTGCCAGCAGCTTAGCCCCTGGGCCCACCTACGAGCAGTACTTC
CASSLAPGPTYEQYF
>TRBJ2-5|.|few|TRBV5-6
TGTGCCAGCAGCTTGGAGGGGACAAGACAAGAGACCCAGTACTTC
CASSLEGTRQETQYF
>TRBJ1-1|TRBD1|.|TRBV5-6
TGTGCCAGCAGCTCCAGGGGGCATTTCTCTGAAGCTTTCTTT
CASSSRGHFSEAFF
>TRBJ1-2|TRBD1|once|TRBV7-8
TGTGCCAGCAGCTTAAGGTCAGGGGGAACGCGATATGGCTACACCTTC
CASSLRSGGTRYGYTF
>TRBJ1-5|.|few|TRBV7-2
TGTGCCAGCAGCTTAATGTCCGCCGGGGGGATTCAGCCCCAGCATTTT
CASSLMSAGGIQPQHF
>TRBJ2-2|.|.|TRBV19
TGTGCCAGCACGAGGGGGGGCGTCGGGGAGCTGTTTTTT
CASTRGGVGELFF
>TRBJ2-1|TRBD2|.|TRBV6-2/TRBV6-3
TGTGCCAGCAGTTACACCATGGGAGGGGAGTACAATGAGCAGTTCTTC
CASSYTMGGEYNEQFF
>TRBJ1-2|.|once|TRBV5-4
TGTGCCAGCAGCCAAGGGACTTTAAACGGGAATGATGGCTACACCTTC
CASSQGTLNGNDGYTF
>TRBJ1-2|TRBD1|.|TRBV6-5
TGTGCCAGCGTCCTTGGGACAGGGAGAGGCTATGGCTACACCTTC
CASVLGTGRGYGYTF
>TRBJ1-6|.|.|TRBV4-2
TGTGCCAGCAGCCAAGAGCAGGGGCCTAATTCACCCCTCCACTTT
CASSQEQGPNSPLHF
>TRBJ1-5|.|few|TRBV12-5
TGTGCTAGTGGTCCTGGACAGTCGTATCAGCCCCAGCATTTT
CASGPGQSYQPQHF
>TRBJ2-3|TRBD2|.|TRBV15
TGTGCCACCAGCAGAGATAGTCTAGCGGGGCACACGCAGTATTTT
CATSRDSLAGHTQYF
>TRBJ2-5|.|.|TRBV7-2
TGTGCCAGCAGCTTAGCGGGGGCCTCCGGGGAGACCCAGTACTTC
CASSLAGASGETQYF
>TRBJ2-1|TRBD2|.|TRBV5-1
TGCGCCAGCAGCTTGGCGGCGGGGGGATACAATGAGCAGTTCTTC
CASSLAAGGYNEQFF
>TRBJ2-7|TRBD1|few|TRBV5-1
TGCGCCAGCTCTGGGACAGACACCTACGAGCAGTACTTC
CASSGTDTYEQYF
>TRBJ2-1|TRBD2|.|TRBV4-2
TGTGCCAGCAGCCAAGATGGGGCCGGGACTACCCACAATGAGCAGTTCTTC
CASSQDGAGTTHNEQFF
>TRBJ1-1|TRBD1|.|TRBV6-5
TGTGCCAGCAGTCCGACAGGGGGCTGGAACACTGAAGCTTTCTTT
CASSPTGGWNTEAFF
>TRBJ2-7|.|.|TRBV5-5
TGTGCCAGCAGCTTGGCCGGAGGACAGTCATACGAGCAGTACTTC
CASSLAGGQSYEQYF
>TRBJ1-1|TRBD1|.|TRBV13
TGTGCCAGCAGCCGTACCTGGACAGGGGGCCTGGACACTGAAGCTTTCTTT
CASSRTWTGGLDTEAFF
>TRBJ2-7|.|.|TRBV27
TGTGCCAGCGCAACCAGGATATCCTACGAGCAGTACTTC
CASATRISYEQYF
>TRBJ1-4|TRBD1|.|TRBV7-9
TGTGCCAGCAGCCCGGGACAGGGGACAACTAATGAAAAACTGTTTTTT
CASSPGQGTTNEKLFF
>TRBJ2-1|TRBD2|.|TRBV7-2
TGTGCCAGCAGCGACACCGGGACTAGCGTTGAGCAGTTCTTC
CASSDTGTSVEQFF
>TRBJ2-1|TRBD2|.|TRBV3-1/TRBV3-2
TGTGCCAGCAGCCAAGAGTTGAGCGGGGGGTACAATGAGCAGTTCTTC
CASSQELSGGYNEQFF
>TRBJ2-7|TRBD1|.|TRBV5-1
TGCGCCAGCAGCTTGTCTGGGACAGGGCCCCTTTCCTACGAGCAGTACTTC
CASSLSGTGPLSYEQYF
>TRBJ2-7|.|.|TRBV11-1
TGTGCCAGCAGCTTAGGGGCCGGAATTTACGAGCAGTACTTC
CASSLGAGIYEQYF
>TRBJ1-4|.|.|TRBV6-5
TGTGCCAGCACGCCGGGTACATGGGATGAAAAACTGTTTTTT
CASTPGTWDEKLFF
>TRBJ2-1|TRBD1|.|TRBV27
TGTGCCAGCAAGGGGGCAGGGGAGCAGTTCTTC
CASKGAGEQFF
>TRBJ2-2|.|once|TRBV9
TGTGCCAGCAGCACAGGACAGAGCACCGGGGAGCTGTTTTTT
CASSTGQSTGELFF
>TRBJ2-1|.|.|TRBV3-1/TRBV3-2
TGTGCCAGCAGCCATCCTCGGGGTGAGCAGTTCTTC
CASSHPRGEQFF
>TRBJ1-1|.|.|TRBV19
TGTGCCAGTAGTATAGTGGTCGGGGTAACTGAAGCTTTCTTT
CASSIVVGVTEAFF
>TRBJ1-4|TRBD1|few|TRBV7-9
TGTGCCAGCAGCCCTGGACAGGGTGGTGAAAAACTGTTTTTT
CASSPGQGGEKLFF